The 29 T cell receptor beta chains reported below all come from one sample, sequenced in a study of cytomegalovirus exposure and HLA in healthy donors. The repertoire was sequenced with immunoSEQ multiplex PCR; TCRdb's copy has only in-frame clones and lacks some. The data hold approximately 230,000 clones, with about 88% observed a single time. Input material: PBMCs. These receptors originate from a man between 18 and 35 years old in good health and CMV-seropositive.

The rearrangement links TRBV5-1 to TRBJ1-1; TRBD1 matches at 8 bases. The length of the CDR3 is 15 residues. Trimming at V came to 2 bases and at J to 3 bases, leaving 6 bases not matched to a gene. Germline V gives CDR1 SGHRS, CDR2 YFSETQ. This chain's CDR3 is CASSFQTGEDTEAFF. For the CDR3, the DNA is TGCGCCAGCAGCTTCCAGACAGGGGAGGACACTGAAGCTTTCTTT.

This clone was seen just once. In DNA form, the CDR3 reads TGCGCCAGCAGACCCGGATCAGGCAATCAGCCCCAGCATTTT. This codes for CASRPGSGNQPQHF. The J gene is TRBJ1-5, the V gene TRBV5-1, with D hard to call. The CDR3 consists of 14 residues. CDR1 and CDR2 (germline): SGHRS, YFSETQ. V shed 5 bases and J shed 2 bases, with 11 bases lying between them.

The sample holds one count of this clone. The chain joins TRBV9 to TRBJ2-7; D uncertain. Trimming stripped 0 bases from V and 2 bases from J, with 9 bases between. Germline lookup yields CDR1 SGDLS and CDR2 YYNGEE. The CDR3 is made up of 14 amino acids. The CDR3 DNA reads as TGTGCCAGCAGCGTAGGCACTGAAGCCTACGAGCAGTACTTC. Amino acids: CASSVGTEAYEQYF.

This clone has more than one count but fewer than ten. The genes are TRBV11-2 and TRBJ2-7; D gene uncertain. V lost 5 bases to trimming and J lost 3 bases, with 11 bases between them. Germline V gene lookup returns CDR1 SGHAT and CDR2 FQNNGV. This CDR3 spans 13 amino acids. In DNA form, the CDR3 reads TGTGCCAGCAGCACCGGGTCCCACTACGAGCAGTACTTC. Protein product: CASSTGSHYEQYF.

The chain recombines TRBV2 with TRBJ2-2; D possibly uses TRBD1 or TRBD2 (5 bases each). The CDR3 sequence is 16 residues long. Germline V lookup: CDR1 SNHLY, CDR2 FYNNEI. Deletions cut 5 bases from V and 0 bases from J, with 13 bases between. The CDR3 sequence: CASSPEGLANTGELFF. The CDR3 DNA is TGTGCCAGCAGTCCCGAGGGGCTCGCGAACACCGGGGAGCTGTTTTTT.

V usage is TRBV2 and J usage is TRBJ1-1, with 8 bases aligning to TRBD1. The CDR3 consists of 16 residues. Trimming cost V 3 bases and J 5 bases; bases outside gene matches: 11. The V gene's germline CDR1 is SNHLY and CDR2 FYNNEI. The CDR3 nucleotides read TGTGCCAGCAGTGACCGAGCGCAGGGGGCTGCGACTGAAGCTTTCTTT. It encodes CASSDRAQGAATEAFF.

The V and J genes are TRBV18 and TRBJ2-1, with D maybe TRBD2 (5 bases). Trimming cost V 2 bases and J 8 bases, with 10 bases left between them. The CDR3 has 13 residues. From germline, CDR1 is KGHSH and CDR2 LQKENI. CDR3 coding DNA: TGTGCCAGCTCACCAGTGGGAGTGGATGAGCAGTTCTTC. Its protein product is CASSPVGVDEQFF. Combining the CDR3 with reference TRBV18 and TRBJ2-1 gives the whole variable domain NAGVMQNPRHLVRRRGQEARLRCSPMKGHSHVYWYRQLPEEGLKFMVYLQKENIIDESGMPKERFSAEFPKEGPSILRIQQVVRGDSAAYFCASSPVGVDEQFFGPGTRLTVL.

The chain couples TRBV5-4 to TRBJ1-2, with TRBD1 matching 11 bases. The junction had 6 bases not matched to a gene; V was cut back by 0 bases and J by 5 bases. The germline gives CDR1 SGHNT, CDR2 YYREEE (reference sequence). The CDR3 is 16 residues long. The CDR3 protein is CASSLGTGGYQYGYTF. The CDR3 DNA is TGTGCCAGCAGCTTGGGGACAGGGGGCTATCAGTATGGCTACACCTTC.

The chain couples TRBV10-3 to TRBJ2-7, with D possibly TRBD2 on 6 matching bases. The CDR3 runs to 13 residues. Germline V gene sequence: CDR1 ENHRY, CDR2 SYGVKD. With 10 bases removed from V and 0 bases from J, the gap between germline ends came to 13 bases. CDR3 loop: CATRPGDSYEQYF. DNA of the CDR3: TGTGCCACACGACCGGGGGACTCCTACGAGCAGTACTTC.

This sequence joins TRBV10-3 and TRBJ2-7; D tentatively reads TRBD1 or TRBD2 (5 bases each). The CDR3 loop spans 14 amino acids. CDR1 and CDR2 (germline): ENHRY, SYGVKD. Trimming removed 6 bases from V and 6 bases from J, with 18 bases in between. As DNA, the CDR3 is TGTGCCATCAGCCTCCGGGACCGGACCATCGAGCAGTACTTC. Its protein product is CAISLRDRTIEQYF.

The DNA for the CDR3 is TGTGCCAGCAGTTTAAGGCCAGGGATTTCGTACGAGCAGTACTTC. Translating it yields CASSLRPGISYEQYF. V usage is TRBV27 and J usage is TRBJ2-7, with D maybe TRBD1 (5 bases). This CDR3 has 15 amino acids. V was clipped by 2 bases and J by 4 bases, with 15 bases between them. Germline-derived CDR1 and CDR2 are MNHEY and SMNVEV (reference sequence).

This chain uses TRBV2 with TRBJ1-2; D remains ambiguous. Trimming pared 9 bases from V and 2 bases from J, leaving 13 bases between. The germline V gene encodes CDR1 SNHLY and CDR2 FYNNEI. The CDR3 loop spans 13 amino acids. CDR3 amino acids: CASSPTKNYGYTF. As DNA, the CDR3 is TGTGCCAGTTCCCCCACCAAGAACTATGGCTACACCTTC.

The chain joins TRBV27 to TRBJ1-5; a weak D match, TRBD1 (5 bases). Trimming took 3 bases from V and 5 from J, leaving 11 bases between them. The CDR3 length is 14 residues. The germline V gene has CDR1 MNHEY and CDR2 SMNVEV (reference sequence). The CDR3 DNA reads TGTGCCAGCAGTTTTGGGGGAGTCGATCAGCCCCAGCATTTT. Its translation: CASSFGGVDQPQHF.

This sequence joins TRBV29-1 and TRBJ2-3; D remains unclear. Germline CDR1 SQVTM, CDR2 ANQGSEA. The CDR3 is made up of 12 amino acids. The V end lost 3 bases, the J end lost 5 bases, and 9 bases lay between the germline ends. CDR3 sequence: CSVEVTEDTQYF. The DNA for the CDR3 is TGCAGCGTTGAGGTGACCGAAGATACGCAGTATTTT.

The rearrangement uses TRBV29-1 and TRBJ2-6; TRBD1 aligns across 7 bases. The CDR3 loop spans 15 amino acids. After removal of 5 bases from V and 6 bases from J, the junction contained 10 bases not matched to a gene. Germline loops: CDR1 SQVTM, CDR2 ANQGSEA. This CDR3 reads CSVTTGTVQANVLTF. The CDR3, as DNA: TGCAGCGTTACCACGGGGACAGTCCAGGCCAACGTCCTGACTTTC. Supplemented by reference TRBV29-1 and TRBJ2-6, the full variable domain reads SAVISQKPSRDICQRGTSLTIQCQVDSQVTMMFWYRQQPGQSLTLIATANQGSEATYESGFVIDKFPISRPNLTFSTLTVSNMSPEDSSIYLCSVTTGTVQANVLTFGAGSRLTVL.

V and J are TRBV18 and TRBJ2-7, with D possibly called TRBD1 or TRBD2 (5 bases each). The CDR3 has 16 amino acids. The germline gives CDR1 KGHSH, CDR2 LQKENI. Trimming stripped 3 bases from V and 0 bases from J, with 15 bases between. CDR3 region: CASSPSGPTSSYEQYF. Here the CDR3 DNA reads TGTGCCAGCTCACCGTCGGGACCCACCTCCTCCTACGAGCAGTACTTC. Together with reference TRBV18 and TRBJ2-7, the CDR3 gives the full variable domain: NAGVMQNPRHLVRRRGQEARLRCSPMKGHSHVYWYRQLPEEGLKFMVYLQKENIIDESGMPKERFSAEFPKEGPSILRIQQVVRGDSAAYFCASSPSGPTSSYEQYFGPGTRLTVT.

The rearrangement joins TRBV10-3 to TRBJ1-2; 12 bases align to TRBD1. With V trimmed by 5 bases and J by 7 bases, 5 bases remained unmatched. CDR3 length equals 14 residues. CDR1 and CDR2 (germline): ENHRY, SYGVKD. CDR3 sequence reads: CAISSRDRGLGYTF. CDR3 bases: TGTGCCATCAGTAGCCGGGACAGGGGGCTTGGCTACACCTTC.

This clone occurred a few times. CDR3 bases: TGCGCCAGCAGCGTAGCGGGAGGGCCGGGCGAGCAGTACTTC. It encodes CASSVAGGPGEQYF. The chain has TRBV5-1 and TRBJ2-7, with 11 nucleotides matching TRBD2. From germline, CDR1 is SGHRS and CDR2 YFSETQ. Trimming removed 4 bases from V and 6 bases from J; junction bases left unmatched: 6. CDR3 length: 14 residues.

The rearrangement links TRBV27 to TRBJ2-7; 10 positions match TRBD2. With 3 bases clipped from V and 5 bases from J, the junction kept 4 bases outside the gene matches. This CDR3 region has 14 residues. CDR1 is MNHEY, CDR2 SMNVEV, per germline (reference sequence). The CDR3 nucleotides read TGTGCCAGCAGTTTGGGACTAGCGCCCGACGAGCAGTACTTC. Amino acid sequence: CASSLGLAPDEQYF.

This chain links TRBV30 with TRBJ2-2, with TRBD2 identical over 9 bases. This CDR3 is built from 16 residues. Germline V gene sequence: CDR1 GTSNPN, CDR2 SVGIG (reference sequence). V lost 3 bases, J lost 8 bases, and 13 bases stayed unmatched. The CDR3 loop reads CAWSHTSGSHWGELFF. CDR3 nucleotide sequence: TGTGCCTGGAGCCACACTAGCGGGTCCCATTGGGGGGAGCTGTTTTTT.

The chain links TRBV28 to TRBJ1-5; D ambiguous. Between the trimmed V and J ends, which lost 4 bases and 4 bases, there was a span of 17 bases. CDR1 and CDR2 (germline): MDHEN, SYDVKM. This CDR3 has 16 amino acids. CDR3 sequence: CASSSPDWGPNQPQHF. The CDR3 DNA reads as TGTGCCAGCAGTTCCCCAGATTGGGGTCCTAATCAGCCCCAGCATTTT.

The chain combines TRBV6-5 with TRBJ1-4, with D uncertain. Trimming took 11 bases from V and 5 from J, leaving 18 bases between them. CDR3 length equals 14 residues. CDR1 and CDR2 (germline): MNHEY, SVGAGI. As DNA, the CDR3 is TGTGCCTCCACTCACCCAGGCGGGAATGAAAAACTGTTTTTT. As protein: CASTHPGGNEKLFF.

CDR3 nucleotide sequence: TGTGCAACCCCCGGGAGAGGACATAGCGAGCAGTACTTC. It encodes CATPGRGHSEQYF. This chain uses TRBV12-2 with TRBJ2-7; the D call in the table, TRBD2, was not verified against the DNA. TRBV12-2 is an annotated pseudogene. The CDR3 sequence is 13 residues long.

The chain links TRBV5-4 to TRBJ2-7; 12 bases map to TRBD2. CDR3 size: 17 residues. V lost 0 bases, J lost 5 bases, and 9 bases stayed unmatched. Germline V gene sequence: CDR1 SGHNT, CDR2 YYREEE (reference sequence). The CDR3 DNA reads TGTGCCAGCAGCTTGGGGGGCCCTAGCGGGAGGGGAAACGAGCAGTACTTC. Its translation is CASSLGGPSGRGNEQYF.

This chain connects TRBV5-4 to TRBJ1-1; D is undetermined. V lost 0 bases to trimming and J lost 6 bases, with 15 bases between them. The CDR3 runs 15 residues. CDR1 and CDR2 (germline): SGHNT, YYREEE (reference sequence). In nucleotides, the CDR3 is TGTGCCAGCAGCTTGGAGCCCCCAGGATTGGCTGAAGCTTTCTTT. Residues: CASSLEPPGLAEAFF.

The chain is built from TRBV4-2 and TRBJ1-5; no definite D call. Trimming removed 4 bases from V and 7 bases from J, with 11 bases in between. The CDR3 runs 13 residues. Germline V lookup: CDR1 LGHNA, CDR2 YNFKEQ. CDR3 nucleotide sequence: TGTGCCAGCAGCCCACTAGACGACCAGCCCCAGCATTTT. Its translation: CASSPLDDQPQHF.

The chain recombines TRBV5-1 with TRBJ2-7, with TRBD2 identical over 7 bases. The CDR3 is 12 amino acids. V shed 10 bases, J shed 1 base, and the junction held 5 bases outside the gene matches. Germline-derived CDR1 and CDR2 are SGHRS and YFSETQ. CDR3 sequence: CASRGVSYEQYF. In DNA form, the CDR3 reads TGCGCCTCCCGGGGGGTTTCCTACGAGCAGTACTTC.

The rearrangement uses TRBV30 and TRBJ1-2; weak D call: TRBD1 (6 bases). The V gene lost 4 bases and the J gene lost 3 bases, with 15 bases spanning the gap. Germline CDR1 is GTSNPN and CDR2 is SVGIG (reference sequence). The CDR3 runs 14 residues. Written as DNA, the CDR3 is TGTGCCTGGATCCGACCAGGGGAACACTATGGCTACACCTTC. It specifies CAWIRPGEHYGYTF.

The CDR3 DNA is TGTGCCACCCCTGACGCCTACACCTTC. It specifies CATPDAYTF. The J gene is TRBJ1-2, the V gene TRBV19; D unresolved. Trimming pared 10 bases from V and 10 bases from J, leaving 10 bases between. This CDR3 is 9 amino acids long. Per germline, CDR1 LNHDA and CDR2 SQIVND (reference sequence).